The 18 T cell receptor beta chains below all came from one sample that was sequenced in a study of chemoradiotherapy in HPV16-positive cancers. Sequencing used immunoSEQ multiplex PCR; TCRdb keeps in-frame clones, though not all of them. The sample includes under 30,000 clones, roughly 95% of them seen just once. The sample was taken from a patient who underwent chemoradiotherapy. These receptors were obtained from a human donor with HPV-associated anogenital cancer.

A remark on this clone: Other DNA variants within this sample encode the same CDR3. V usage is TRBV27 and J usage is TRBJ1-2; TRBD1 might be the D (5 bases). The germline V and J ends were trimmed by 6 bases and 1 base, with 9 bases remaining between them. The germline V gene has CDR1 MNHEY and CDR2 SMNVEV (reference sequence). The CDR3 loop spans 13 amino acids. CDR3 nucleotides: TGTGCCAGCAGCCCAGGGCTTAACTATGGCTACACCTTC. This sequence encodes CASSPGLNYGYTF.

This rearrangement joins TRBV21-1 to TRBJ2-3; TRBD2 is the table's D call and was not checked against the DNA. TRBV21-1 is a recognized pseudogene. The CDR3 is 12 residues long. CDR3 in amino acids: CASSKGEDTQYF. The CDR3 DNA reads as TGTGCCAGCAGCAAAGGGGAGGATACGCAGTATTTT.

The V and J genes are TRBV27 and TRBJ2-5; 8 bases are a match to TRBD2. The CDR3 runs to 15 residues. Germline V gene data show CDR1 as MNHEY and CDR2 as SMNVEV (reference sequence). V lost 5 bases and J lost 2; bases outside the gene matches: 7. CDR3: CASSTTGTRQETQYF. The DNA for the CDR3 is TGTGCCAGCAGTACAACCGGGACTAGGCAAGAGACCCAGTACTTC.

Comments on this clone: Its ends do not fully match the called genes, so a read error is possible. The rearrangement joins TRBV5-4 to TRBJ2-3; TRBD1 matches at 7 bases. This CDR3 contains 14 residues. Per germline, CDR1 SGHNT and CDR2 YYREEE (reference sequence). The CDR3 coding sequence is TGTGCCAGCAGCCCCGGGGACAGCACGGATACGCAGTATTTT. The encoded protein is CASSPGDSTDTQYF.

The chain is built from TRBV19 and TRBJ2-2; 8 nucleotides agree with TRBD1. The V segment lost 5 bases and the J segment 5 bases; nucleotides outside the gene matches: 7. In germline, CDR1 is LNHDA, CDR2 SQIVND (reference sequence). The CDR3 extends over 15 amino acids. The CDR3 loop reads CASSRDRLYTGELFF. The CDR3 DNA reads TGTGCCAGTAGTCGGGACAGGCTCTATACCGGGGAGCTGTTTTTT.

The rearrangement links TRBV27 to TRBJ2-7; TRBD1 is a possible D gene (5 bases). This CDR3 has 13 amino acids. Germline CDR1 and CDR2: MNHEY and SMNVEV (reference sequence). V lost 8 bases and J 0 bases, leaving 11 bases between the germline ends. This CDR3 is CASARASSYEQYF. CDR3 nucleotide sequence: TGTGCCAGCGCCAGGGCAAGCTCCTACGAGCAGTACTTC.

The CDR3 is CASSAVNYGYTF. The CDR3, as DNA: TGTGCCAGCAGTGCCGTAAACTATGGCTACACCTTC. The V call is TRBV2, the J call TRBJ1-2, with D unclear. The CDR3 totals 12 residues. V lost 4 bases, J lost 2 bases, and 5 bases lay in between. Germline V gene lookup returns CDR1 SNHLY and CDR2 FYNNEI.

Here the CDR3 reads CASCLSGNTIYF. Here the CDR3 DNA reads TGTGCCAGCTGTCTCTCTGGAAACACCATATATTTT. The genes are TRBV28 and TRBJ1-3; D remains ambiguous. Per germline, CDR1 MDHEN and CDR2 SYDVKM. This CDR3 is built from 12 residues. Trimming took off 8 bases at V and 0 bases at J, with 5 bases between the two ends.

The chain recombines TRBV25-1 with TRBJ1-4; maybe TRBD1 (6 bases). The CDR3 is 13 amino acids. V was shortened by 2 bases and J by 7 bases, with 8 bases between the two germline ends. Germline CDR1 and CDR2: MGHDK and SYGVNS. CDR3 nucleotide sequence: TGTGCCAGCAGTGAAGAGGGGGGTGAAAAACTGTTTTTT. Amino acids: CASSEEGGEKLFF.

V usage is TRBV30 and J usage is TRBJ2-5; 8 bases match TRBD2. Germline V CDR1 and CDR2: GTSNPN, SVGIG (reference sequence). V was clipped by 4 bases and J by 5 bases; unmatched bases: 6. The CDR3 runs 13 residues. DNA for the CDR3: TGTGCCTGGACCTTTAGCGGGGTGGAGACCCAGTACTTC. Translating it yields CAWTFSGVETQYF.

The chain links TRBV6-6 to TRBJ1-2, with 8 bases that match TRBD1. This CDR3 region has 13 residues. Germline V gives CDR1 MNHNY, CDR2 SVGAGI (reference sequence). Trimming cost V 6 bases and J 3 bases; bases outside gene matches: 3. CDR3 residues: CASSRTGHYGYTF. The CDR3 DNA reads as TGTGCCAGCAGCCGGACAGGGCACTATGGCTACACCTTC.

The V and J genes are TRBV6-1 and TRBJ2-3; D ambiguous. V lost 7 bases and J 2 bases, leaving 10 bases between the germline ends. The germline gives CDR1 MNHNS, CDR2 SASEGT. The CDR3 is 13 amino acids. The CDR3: CASTSPYTDTQYF. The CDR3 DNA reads TGTGCCAGCACGAGCCCCTACACAGATACGCAGTATTTT.

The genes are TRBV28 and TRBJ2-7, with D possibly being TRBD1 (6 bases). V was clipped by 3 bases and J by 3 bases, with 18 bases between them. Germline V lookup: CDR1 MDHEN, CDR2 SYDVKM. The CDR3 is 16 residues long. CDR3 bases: TGTGCCAGCAGTTTTGGTTCGGGGCAAGGGGGCTACGAGCAGTACTTC. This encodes CASSFGSGQGGYEQYF. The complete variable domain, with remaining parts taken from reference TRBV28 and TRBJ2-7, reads DVKVTQSSRYLVKRTGEKVFLECVQDMDHENMFWYRQDPGLGLRLIYFSYDVKMKEKGDIPEGYSVSREKKERFSLILESASTNQTSMYLCASSFGSGQGGYEQYFGPGTRLTVT.

This CDR3 reads CSASLTGSLTF. The CDR3 nucleotides are TGCAGTGCTAGCTTGACAGGGTCCCTCACCTTC. This chain joins TRBV20-1 and TRBJ1-2, with 7 bases matching TRBD1. CDR3 length: 11 amino acids. With V trimmed by 3 bases and J by 13 bases, 8 bases remained unmatched. The germline V gene encodes CDR1 DFQATT and CDR2 SNEGSKA (reference sequence).

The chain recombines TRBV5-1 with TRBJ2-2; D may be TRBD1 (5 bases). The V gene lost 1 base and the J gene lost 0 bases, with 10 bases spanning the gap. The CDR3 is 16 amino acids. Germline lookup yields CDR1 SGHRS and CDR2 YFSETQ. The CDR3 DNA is TGCGCCAGCAGCTTGAGGAGCAGGGCGAACACCGGGGAGCTGTTTTTT. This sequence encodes CASSLRSRANTGELFF.

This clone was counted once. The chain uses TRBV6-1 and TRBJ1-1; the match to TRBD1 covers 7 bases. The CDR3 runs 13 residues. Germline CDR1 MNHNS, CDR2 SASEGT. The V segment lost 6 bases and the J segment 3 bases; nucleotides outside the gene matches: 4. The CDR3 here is CASSADRDTEAFF. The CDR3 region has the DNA TGTGCCAGCAGCGCAGACAGGGACACTGAAGCTTTCTTT.

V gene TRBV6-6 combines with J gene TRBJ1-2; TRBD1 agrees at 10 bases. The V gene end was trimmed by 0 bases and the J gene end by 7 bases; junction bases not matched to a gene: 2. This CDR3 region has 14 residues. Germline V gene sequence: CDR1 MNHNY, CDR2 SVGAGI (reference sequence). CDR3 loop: CASSYSGQGGGYTF. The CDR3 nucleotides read TGTGCCAGCAGTTACTCCGGACAGGGGGGTGGCTACACCTTC.

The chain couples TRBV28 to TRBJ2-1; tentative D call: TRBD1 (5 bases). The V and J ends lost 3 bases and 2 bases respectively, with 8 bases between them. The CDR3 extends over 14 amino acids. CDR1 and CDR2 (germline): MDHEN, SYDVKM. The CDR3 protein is CASSFADTYNEQFF. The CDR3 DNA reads TGTGCCAGCAGTTTCGCGGACACCTACAATGAGCAGTTCTTC.